These 23 T cell receptor beta chains came from one sample sequenced in a study of graft-versus-host responses after intestinal transplantation. Method: immunoSEQ multiplex PCR; TCRdb's copy keeps in-frame clones and lacks some. The sample carries around 2,000 clones, just under 30% recorded once. Investigators plated some 200,000 CFSE-labeled responder cells together with some 200,000 irradiated stimulator cells labeled with violet dye. Sequenced material: alloreactive CD8+ T cells from a mixed lymphocyte reaction culture, taken before transplantation. Subset given: CFSE-low proliferating T cells sorted from roughly six-day pre-transplant mixed lymphocyte reaction (GvH or HvG direction). All receptors derive from a human patient who was an organ donor for intestinal transplantation.

The count of this clone is one. The chain uses TRBV27 and TRBJ1-2, with 9 bases fitting TRBD1. The V gene's germline CDR1 is MNHEY and CDR2 SMNVEV (reference sequence). The CDR3 has 14 amino acids. The junction had 9 bases not matched to a gene; V was cut back by 5 bases and J by 8 bases. The CDR3 sequence: CASSHGQGTGGYTF. The CDR3 DNA reads TGTGCCAGCAGTCACGGACAGGGGACGGGAGGCTACACCTTC.

This clone has only a few counts. The chain has TRBV4-1 and TRBJ2-5; TRBD1 matches at 8 bases. Germline values: CDR1 MGHRA, CDR2 YSYEKL. J was trimmed by 2 bases and V by 2 bases; bases with no gene match: 4. This CDR3 has 15 residues. The CDR3 spells CASSQPGTGQETQYF. CDR3 bases: TGCGCCAGCAGCCAACCCGGGACAGGACAAGAGACCCAGTACTTC.

V gene TRBV5-6 combines with J gene TRBJ2-6, with no clear D. Germline lookup yields CDR1 SGHDT and CDR2 YYEEEE. The CDR3 length is 15 residues. Trimming left V 0 bases short and J 0 bases short, with 4 bases between. The CDR3 protein is CASSLAFSGANVLTF. The CDR3 DNA sequence: TGTGCCAGCAGCTTGGCCTTCTCTGGGGCCAACGTCCTGACTTTC.

This chain connects TRBV11-2 to TRBJ1-1, with no clear D. Trimming took 1 base from V and 0 from J, leaving 3 bases between them. The CDR3 contains 13 residues. Germline loops: CDR1 SGHAT, CDR2 FQNNGV. The CDR3 sequence is CASSLGMNTEAFF. The CDR3 coding sequence is TGTGCCAGCAGCTTAGGTATGAACACTGAAGCTTTCTTT.

This clone was observed a few times. CDR3 sequence reads: CASRWDDRNAKNIQYF. The CDR3 DNA reads as TGTGCCAGCCGGTGGGATGACAGGAACGCCAAAAACATTCAGTACTTC. The chain carries TRBV27 and TRBJ2-4, with D possibly TRBD1 on 6 matching bases. V was clipped by 8 bases and J by 1 base, with 18 bases between them. Germline V gene lookup returns CDR1 MNHEY and CDR2 SMNVEV (reference sequence). This CDR3 has 16 amino acids.

This clone was counted between two and nine times. The gene calls are TRBV5-5 and TRBJ2-5, with 9 nucleotides matching TRBD1. The assigned J gene may be wrong: the sequence end matches TRBJ2-7 better. From germline, CDR1 is SGHKS and CDR2 YYEKEE (reference sequence). CDR3 length: 14 residues. The CDR3 nucleotides read TGTGCCAGCAAGACCGGGACAGGGAATTACGAGCAGTACTTC. As protein: CASKTGTGNYEQYF.

The J gene is TRBJ2-1, the V gene TRBV28; D not resolved. V was shortened by 1 base and J by 6 bases, with 13 bases between the two germline ends. The V gene's germline CDR1 is MDHEN and CDR2 SYDVKM. This CDR3 is 15 amino acids long. The CDR3 sequence: CASSLSIVGSNEQFF. The CDR3 nucleotides read TGTGCCAGCAGTTTATCAATTGTCGGGTCCAATGAGCAGTTCTTC.

The chain is built from TRBV28 and TRBJ2-7; D is perhaps TRBD1 (6 bases). The CDR3 has 15 residues. V lost 4 bases, J lost 0 bases, and 13 bases lay in between. CDR1 is MDHEN and CDR2 is SYDVKM in the germline V gene. This CDR3 is CASSSGTLSSYEQYF. The CDR3 DNA sequence: TGTGCCAGCAGTTCCGGGACACTCAGCTCCTACGAGCAGTACTTC.

This clone was counted only a few times. The CDR3 spells CASSLSWRTGVPYEQYF. CDR3 in DNA: TGTGCCAGCAGCTTAAGCTGGCGCACAGGGGTCCCCTACGAGCAGTACTTC. This sequence joins TRBV7-2 and TRBJ2-7; TRBD1 matches 7 bases. The junction had 12 bases not matched to a gene; V was cut back by 2 bases and J by 2 bases. CDR3 length: 17 residues. Germline lookup yields CDR1 SGHTA and CDR2 FQGNSA. Filled out from reference TRBV7-2 and TRBJ2-7, the complete variable domain reads GAGVSQSPSNKVTEKGKDVELRCDPISGHTALYWYRQSLGQGLEFLIYFQGNSAPDKSGLPSDRFSAERTGGSVSTLTIQRTQQEDSAVYLCASSLSWRTGVPYEQYFGPGTRLTVT.

The CDR3 DNA is TGCGCCAGCAGCCAAGACCCAACATACAACTATGGCTACACCTTC. It yields the protein CASSQDPTYNYGYTF. The chain recombines TRBV4-1 with TRBJ1-2; no firm D call. The CDR3 is 15 residues long. V lost 0 bases and J lost 2, with 10 bases in between. Germline V gene sequence: CDR1 MGHRA, CDR2 YSYEKL.

There are a few counts of this clone. This chain connects TRBV6-5 to TRBJ2-7, with 7 bases matching TRBD2. V lost 5 bases and J lost 1; bases outside the gene matches: 5. The CDR3 is 14 residues long. Germline V gives CDR1 MNHEY, CDR2 SVGAGI. The CDR3 DNA reads TGTGCCAGCAGTGCCAGCGGGGTGTCCTACGAGCAGTACTTC. This gives the protein CASSASGVSYEQYF.

This clone was observed a few times. The genes are TRBV28 and TRBJ2-7; TRBD1 aligns across 9 bases. Per germline, CDR1 MDHEN and CDR2 SYDVKM. This CDR3 has 19 residues. J gave up 2 bases and V 4 bases, and 18 bases lay outside the gene matches. The CDR3 DNA reads TGTGCCAGCAGTTACCGGGACAGGGTACTTATTCCCCTAGCCTACGAGCAGTACTTC. Translating gives CASSYRDRVLIPLAYEQYF.

In its sample, this clone ranks as medium-sized. The chain carries TRBV5-6 and TRBJ2-2; D is uncertain. Trimming pared 1 base from V and 1 base from J, leaving 2 bases between. This CDR3 region has 13 residues. Germline V gene data show CDR1 as SGHDT and CDR2 as YYEEEE. CDR3 residues: CASSLQNTGELFF. The CDR3 coding sequence is TGTGCCAGCAGCTTGCAGAACACCGGGGAGCTGTTTTTT.

The chain combines TRBV4-3 with TRBJ1-2; 7 bases map to TRBD1. The germline V gene encodes CDR1 LGHNA and CDR2 YSLEER. The CDR3 runs 14 residues. The ends lost 1 base at V and 2 bases at J; junction bases unmatched: 1. The CDR3 is CASSQVDRNYGYTF. CDR3 DNA: TGCGCCAGCAGCCAAGTGGACAGGAACTATGGCTACACCTTC.

The rearrangement links TRBV30 to TRBJ1-1; D not certain. CDR1 GTSNPN and CDR2 SVGIG come from the germline V gene (reference sequence). This CDR3 is built from 13 residues. Deletions cut 2 bases from V and 1 base from J, with 8 bases between. Here the CDR3 reads CAWSREENTEAFF. DNA of the CDR3: TGTGCCTGGAGTAGAGAGGAGAACACTGAAGCTTTCTTT.

The V call is TRBV5-5, the J call TRBJ2-5; TRBD2 might be the D (6 bases). Germline CDR1 reads SGHKS; CDR2 reads YYEKEE (reference sequence). Deletions cut 1 base from V and 3 bases from J, with 19 bases between. The CDR3 is 17 residues long. CDR3 nucleotides: TGTGCCAGCAGCTTGACCCCCAACGAAGGGGAGGAAGAGACCCAGTACTTC. Residues: CASSLTPNEGEEETQYF. Using reference TRBV5-5 and TRBJ2-5 for the parts outside the CDR3, the full variable domain is DAGVTQSPTHLIKTRGQQVTLRCSPISGHKSVSWYQQVLGQGPQFIFQYYEKEERGRGNFPDRFSARQFPNYSSELNVNALLLGDSALYLCASSLTPNEGEEETQYFGPGTRLLVL.

CDR3 sequence (DNA): TGCGCCAGCAGCCACGGGGGGGGTTTAGCCAAAAACATTCAGTACTTC. Translation: CASSHGGGLAKNIQYF. This chain uses TRBV4-3 with TRBJ2-4; 8 bases are a match to TRBD2. CDR3 size: 16 residues. The junction had 4 bases not matched to a gene; V was cut back by 3 bases and J by 0 bases. Germline assignment: CDR1 LGHNA and CDR2 YSLEER.

CDR3 nucleotide sequence: TGTGCCAGCAGTCGGGGCAGGGGGAGGGAGACCCAGTACTTC. Amino acid sequence: CASSRGRGRETQYF. The chain carries TRBV6-6 and TRBJ2-5; perhaps TRBD1 as D (7 bases). CDR3 size: 14 residues. Trimming left V 5 bases short and J 5 bases short, with 15 bases between. Germline V gives CDR1 MNHNY, CDR2 SVGAGI (reference sequence).

V usage is TRBV7-9 and J usage is TRBJ2-1; D is unclear. The CDR3 is 14 amino acids. The germline gives CDR1 SEHNR, CDR2 FQNEAQ (reference sequence). V lost 8 bases, J lost 6 bases, and 17 bases lay in between. The DNA for the CDR3 is TGTGCCAGCCTGGAAAGTACAACGGGCAATGAGCAGTTCTTC. It codes for CASLESTTGNEQFF.

This chain joins TRBV6-5 and TRBJ1-5, with TRBD1 identical over 8 bases. Germline values: CDR1 MNHEY, CDR2 SVGAGI. J lost 4 bases, V lost 8 bases, and 7 bases had no gene match. This CDR3 has 14 amino acids. CDR3 bases: TGTGCCAGCGCCTCCGGACAGGGAAATCAGCCCCAGCATTTT. This gives the protein CASASGQGNQPQHF.

The CDR3 DNA reads TGTGCCAGCAGCTACAGCTCTGGAAACACCATATATTTT. Its protein product is CASSYSSGNTIYF. The chain uses TRBV7-4 and TRBJ1-3; D is uncertain. The CDR3 contains 13 residues. V lost 4 bases and J 0 bases, leaving 4 bases between the germline ends. Germline V gene data show CDR1 as SGHVT and CDR2 as SQSDAQ.

The chain uses TRBV27 and TRBJ2-2; 13 bases align to TRBD2. The CDR3 contains 13 residues. Germline CDR1 reads MNHEY; CDR2 reads SMNVEV (reference sequence). The V and J ends lost 7 bases and 10 bases, in that order; junction bases with no gene match: 3. CDR3 sequence: CASTLAGGKELFF. Here the CDR3 DNA reads TGTGCCAGCACACTAGCGGGGGGGAAGGAGCTGTTTTTT.

The rearrangement links TRBV4-3 to TRBJ1-6, with 9 bases matching TRBD1. The CDR3 has 15 amino acids. Per germline, CDR1 LGHNA and CDR2 YSLEER. V dropped 4 bases and J dropped 6; count of bases not matched to a gene: 4. In nucleotides, the CDR3 is TGCGCCAGCAGCCGAGGGACAGGGTTTAATTCACCCCTCCACTTT. This sequence encodes CASSRGTGFNSPLHF.